This T cell receptor beta chain was retrieved from a study of blood T cell repertoires in COVID-19. The CDR3 sequence is 15 residues long. V lost 1 base, J lost 6 bases, and 13 bases lay in between. Looked up from germline, CDR1 is KGHDR and CDR2 is SFDVKD. As originally analysed: Nucleated cell number was recorded as an estimate derived from reference gene primer amplification. TCRdb's copy holds only in-frame clones and misses some; the assay was immunoSEQ multiplex PCR. V and J calls plus clone size are reproduced from that table; the DNA served to infer D and trimming. The sample yields tens of thousands of clones, 85% seen once.

The chain links TRBV24-1 to TRBJ2-3; unclear D gene. Sequenced sample: peripheral blood. This sequence originates from a human donor in a cohort sampled during active COVID-19. In DNA, the CDR3 is TGTGCCACCAGTGATTTAACTTCCTCGAGGGATACGCAGTATTTT. Encoded protein: CATSDLTSSRDTQYF.